The T cell receptor (beta chain) under discussion was sequenced for a study of blood T cell repertoires in COVID-19 (dated by TCRdb to the early 2020s). Regarding the complete study: Collaborator samples came from the United States, Italy and Spain and covered acute and convalescent phases of COVID-19. The material from the prospective study consisted of cDNA or gDNA derived from T cells, B-cell-depleted T cells, or PBMCs. The dataset comprised deeply sampled blood TCRbeta repertoires from subjects exposed to, actively infected with, or recovered from COVID-19. The repertoires were released in a freely available public database meant as a resource for research on the immune response to SARS-CoV-2. The samples were drawn from two sources: the first 160 participants of the ongoing ImmuneRACE study, and over 950 subjects contributed by 6 global collaborators. Nearly every sample came with metadata listing a de-identified subject ID, COVID-19 status, age in years and sex. Where available, HLA class I and class II types were obtained from metadata supplied by the sample provider rather than from assay-based typing.

Beyond this particular receptor, the publication reports: The amount of clinical and demographic metadata varied by source and participant and was provided uncurated.

As concerns this clone: What this receptor recognizes is not known. No much larger clone exists at a distance of one base, and base qualities are not known.

TCRbeta CDR3 regions were amplified from genomic DNA by means of the immunoSEQ Assay, a bias-controlled multiplex PCR. The published analysis was carried out like this. The number of nucleated cells in each sample was estimated by amplification of reference gene primers within the assay. To quantify the absolute abundance of each unique TCRbeta CDR3 rearrangement, sequence reads were collapsed and filtered. For each sample, productive Simpson clonality was calculated as the square root of Simpson's diversity index over productive rearrangements. TCRdb carries this immuneACCESS record with in-frame sequences only. Its versions omit some clonotypes, under half of them owing to an unresolved V gene in the studies checked, with the rest unexplained. V and J calls plus clone size are reproduced from that table; the DNA served to infer D and trimming. The sample data list 62,000 or so clones, and roughly nine tenths of these were observed just once. The ten largest account for 7% to 10% of the sample.

The collaborating institutions used their own protocols to collect whole blood in K2EDTA tubes. For TCRbeta analysis, collaborators shipped samples in one of three forms: frozen whole blood, isolated PBMCs, or DNA extracted from either of those sample types. V lost 5 bases and J lost 4 bases; the stretch between them is 11 bases long. Including the terminal cysteine and phenylalanine, the CDR3 comprises 13 residues. Kept here is only the CDR3 DNA, which spans 39 bases and is read in frame from base 1. According to the germline V gene, CDR1 reads MNHEY and CDR2 reads SVGAGI. The rearranged segments are TRBV6-5 and TRBJ1-1; matching of 5 bases hints at TRBD1 as the D gene. The sequence was collected from a middle-aged man with active COVID-19. Material for sequencing was peripheral blood. In nucleotides, the sequence is TGTGCCAGCAGTACTTGGGGGGGCACTGAAGCTTTCTTT. Its protein reads: CASSTWGGTEAFF.